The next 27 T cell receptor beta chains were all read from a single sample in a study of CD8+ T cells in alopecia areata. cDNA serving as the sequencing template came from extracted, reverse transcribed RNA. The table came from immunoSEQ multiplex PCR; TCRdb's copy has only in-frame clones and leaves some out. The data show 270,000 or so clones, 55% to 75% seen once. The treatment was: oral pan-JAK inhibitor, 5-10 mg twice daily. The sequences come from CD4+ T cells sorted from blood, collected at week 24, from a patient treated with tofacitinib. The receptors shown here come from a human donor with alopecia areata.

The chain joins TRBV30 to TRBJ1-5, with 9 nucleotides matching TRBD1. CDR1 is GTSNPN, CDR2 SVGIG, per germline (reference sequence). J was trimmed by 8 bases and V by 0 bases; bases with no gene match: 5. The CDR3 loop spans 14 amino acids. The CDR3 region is CAWSVHGQGKPQHF. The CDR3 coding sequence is TGTGCCTGGAGTGTACATGGACAGGGGAAGCCCCAGCATTTT.

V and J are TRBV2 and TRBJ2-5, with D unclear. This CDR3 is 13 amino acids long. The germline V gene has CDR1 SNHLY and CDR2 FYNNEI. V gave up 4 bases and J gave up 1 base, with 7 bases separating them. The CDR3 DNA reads TGTGCCAGCAGTGGAGACTTCCAAGAGACCCAGTACTTC. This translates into CASSGDFQETQYF.

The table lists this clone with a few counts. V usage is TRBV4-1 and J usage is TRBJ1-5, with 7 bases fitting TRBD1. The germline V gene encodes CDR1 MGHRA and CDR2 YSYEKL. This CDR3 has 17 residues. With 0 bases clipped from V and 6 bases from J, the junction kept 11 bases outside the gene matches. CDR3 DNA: TGCGCCAGCAGCCAAGATGGAGGCTTACAGGGGACTCAGCCCCAGCATTTT. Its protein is CASSQDGGLQGTQPQHF.

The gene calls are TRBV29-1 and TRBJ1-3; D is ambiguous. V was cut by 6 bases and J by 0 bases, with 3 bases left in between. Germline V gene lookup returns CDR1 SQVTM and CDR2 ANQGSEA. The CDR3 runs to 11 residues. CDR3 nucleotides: TGCAGCGTGCCCTCTGGAAACACCATATATTTT. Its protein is CSVPSGNTIYF.

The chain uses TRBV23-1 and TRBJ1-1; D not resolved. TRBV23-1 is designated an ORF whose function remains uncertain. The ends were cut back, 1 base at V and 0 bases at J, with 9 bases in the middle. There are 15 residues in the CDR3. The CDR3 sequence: CASSQWEDLNTEAFF. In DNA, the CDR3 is TGCGCCAGCAGTCAATGGGAGGACTTGAACACTGAAGCTTTCTTT.

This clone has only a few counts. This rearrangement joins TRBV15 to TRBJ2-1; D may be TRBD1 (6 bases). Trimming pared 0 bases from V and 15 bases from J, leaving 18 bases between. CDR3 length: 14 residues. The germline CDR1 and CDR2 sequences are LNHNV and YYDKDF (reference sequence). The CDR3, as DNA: TGTGCCACCAGCAGAGATAAGAAAGGTCCACAGGGGTTCTTC. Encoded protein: CATSRDKKGPQGFF.

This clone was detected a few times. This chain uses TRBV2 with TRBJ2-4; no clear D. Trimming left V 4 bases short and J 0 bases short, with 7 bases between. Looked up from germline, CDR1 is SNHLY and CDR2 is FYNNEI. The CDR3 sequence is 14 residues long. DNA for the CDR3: TGTGCCAGCAGTGCAGAGTTAGCCAAAAACATTCAGTACTTC. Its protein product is CASSAELAKNIQYF.

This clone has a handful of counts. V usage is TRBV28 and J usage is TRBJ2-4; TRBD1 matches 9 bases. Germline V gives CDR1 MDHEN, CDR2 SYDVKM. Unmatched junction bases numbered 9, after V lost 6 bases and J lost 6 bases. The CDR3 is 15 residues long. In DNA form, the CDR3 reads TGTGCCAGCAGCCCTCCCTGGGGACAGGGAAACATTCAGTACTTC. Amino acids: CASSPPWGQGNIQYF.

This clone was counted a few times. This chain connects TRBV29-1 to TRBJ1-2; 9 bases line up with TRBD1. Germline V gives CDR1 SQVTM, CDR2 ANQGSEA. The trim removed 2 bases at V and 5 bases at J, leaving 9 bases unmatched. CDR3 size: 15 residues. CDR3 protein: CSVESPGQGEYGYTF. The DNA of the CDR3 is TGCAGCGTTGAATCCCCGGGACAGGGAGAATATGGCTACACCTTC.

CDR3 in DNA: TGTGCCAGCAGCCCTGAGGCGTTGAATGGCTACACCTTC. This gives the protein CASSPEALNGYTF. This chain uses TRBV5-4 with TRBJ1-2; D not certain. Germline assignment: CDR1 SGHNT and CDR2 YYREEE (reference sequence). The CDR3 contains 13 residues. The V gene lost 4 bases and the J gene lost 6 bases, with 13 bases spanning the gap.

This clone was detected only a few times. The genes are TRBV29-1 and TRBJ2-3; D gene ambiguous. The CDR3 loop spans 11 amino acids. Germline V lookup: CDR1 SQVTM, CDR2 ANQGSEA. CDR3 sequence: CSFSDTDTQYF. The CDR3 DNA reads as TGCAGTTTCAGCGACACAGATACGCAGTATTTT.

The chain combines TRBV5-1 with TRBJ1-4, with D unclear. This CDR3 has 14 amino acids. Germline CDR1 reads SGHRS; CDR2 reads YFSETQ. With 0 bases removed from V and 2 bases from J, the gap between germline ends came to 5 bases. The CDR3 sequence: CASSLAQTNEKLFF. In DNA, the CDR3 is TGCGCCAGCAGCTTGGCCCAGACTAATGAAAAACTGTTTTTT.

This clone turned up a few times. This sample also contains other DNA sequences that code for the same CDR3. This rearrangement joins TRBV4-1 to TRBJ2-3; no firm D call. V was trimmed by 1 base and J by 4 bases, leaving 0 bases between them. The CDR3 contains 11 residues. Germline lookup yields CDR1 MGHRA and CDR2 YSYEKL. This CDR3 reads CASSQADTQYF. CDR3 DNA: TGCGCCAGCAGCCAAGCAGATACGCAGTATTTT.

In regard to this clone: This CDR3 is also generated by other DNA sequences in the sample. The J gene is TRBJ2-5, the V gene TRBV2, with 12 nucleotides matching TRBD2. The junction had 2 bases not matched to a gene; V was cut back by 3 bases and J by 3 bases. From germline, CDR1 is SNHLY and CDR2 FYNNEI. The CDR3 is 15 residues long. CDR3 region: CASSDRTSGEETQYF. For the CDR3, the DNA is TGTGCCAGCAGTGACCGGACTAGCGGGGAAGAGACCCAGTACTTC.

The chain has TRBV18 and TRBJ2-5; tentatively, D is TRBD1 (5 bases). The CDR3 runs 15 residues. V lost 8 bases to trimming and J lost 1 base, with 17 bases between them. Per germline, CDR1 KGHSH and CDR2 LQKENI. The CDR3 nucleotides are TGTGCCAGCCAAGCCACCACCAGGGCCCAAGAGACCCAGTACTTC. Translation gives CASQATTRAQETQYF.

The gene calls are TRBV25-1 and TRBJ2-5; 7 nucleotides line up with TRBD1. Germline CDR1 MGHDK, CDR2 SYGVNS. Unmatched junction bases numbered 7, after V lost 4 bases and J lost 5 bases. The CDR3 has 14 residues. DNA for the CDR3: TGTGCCAGCAGTGTACCAGGGGGACGGGAGACCCAGTACTTC. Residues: CASSVPGGRETQYF.

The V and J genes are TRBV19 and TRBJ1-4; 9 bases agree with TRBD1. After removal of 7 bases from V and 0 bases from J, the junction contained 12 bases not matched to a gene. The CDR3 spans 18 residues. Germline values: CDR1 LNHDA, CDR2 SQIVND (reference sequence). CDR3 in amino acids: CASTMRGQGFATNEKLFF. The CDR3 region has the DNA TGTGCCAGTACCATGCGGGGACAGGGATTCGCAACTAATGAAAAACTGTTTTTT. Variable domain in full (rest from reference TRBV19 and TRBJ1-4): DGGITQSPKYLFRKEGQNVTLSCEQNLNHDAMYWYRQDPGQGLRLIYYSQIVNDFQKGDIAEGYSVSREKKESFPLTVTSAQKNPTAFYLCASTMRGQGFATNEKLFFGSGTQLSVL.

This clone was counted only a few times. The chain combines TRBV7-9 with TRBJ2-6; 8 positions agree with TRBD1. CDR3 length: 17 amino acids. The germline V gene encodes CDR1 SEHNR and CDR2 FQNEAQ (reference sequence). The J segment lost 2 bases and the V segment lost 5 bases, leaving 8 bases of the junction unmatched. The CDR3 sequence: CASSIGQGSPGANVLTF. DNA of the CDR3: TGTGCCAGCAGCATTGGACAGGGAAGTCCTGGGGCCAACGTCCTGACTTTC.

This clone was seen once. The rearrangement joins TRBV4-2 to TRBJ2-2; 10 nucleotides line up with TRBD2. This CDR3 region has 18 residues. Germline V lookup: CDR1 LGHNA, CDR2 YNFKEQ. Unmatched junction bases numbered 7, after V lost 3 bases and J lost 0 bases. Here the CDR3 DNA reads TGTGCCAGCAGCCAGATAGCGGGGGGTAACCCGAACACCGGGGAGCTGTTTTTT. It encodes CASSQIAGGNPNTGELFF.

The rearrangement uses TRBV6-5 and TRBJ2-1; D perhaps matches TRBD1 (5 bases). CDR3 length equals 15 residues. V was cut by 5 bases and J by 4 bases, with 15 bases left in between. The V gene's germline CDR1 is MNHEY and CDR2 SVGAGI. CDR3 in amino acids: CASSTDTHPYNEQFF. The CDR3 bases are TGTGCCAGCAGTACGGACACTCACCCATACAATGAGCAGTTCTTC.

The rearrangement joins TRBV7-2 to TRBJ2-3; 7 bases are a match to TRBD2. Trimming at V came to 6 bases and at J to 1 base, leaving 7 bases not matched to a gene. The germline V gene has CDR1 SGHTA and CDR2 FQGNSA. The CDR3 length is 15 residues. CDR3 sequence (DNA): TGTGCCAGCAGGAGAGCGGGGACGGGCACAGATACGCAGTATTTT. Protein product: CASRRAGTGTDTQYF. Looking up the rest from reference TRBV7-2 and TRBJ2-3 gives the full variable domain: GAGVSQSPSNKVTEKGKDVELRCDPISGHTALYWYRQSLGQGLEFLIYFQGNSAPDKSGLPSDRFSAERTGGSVSTLTIQRTQQEDSAVYLCASRRAGTGTDTQYFGPGTRLTVL.

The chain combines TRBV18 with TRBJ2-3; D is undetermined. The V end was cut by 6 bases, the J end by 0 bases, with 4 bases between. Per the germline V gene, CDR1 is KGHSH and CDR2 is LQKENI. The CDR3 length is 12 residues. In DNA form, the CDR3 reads TGTGCCAGCTCGGCGAGCACAGATACGCAGTATTTT. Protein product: CASSASTDTQYF.

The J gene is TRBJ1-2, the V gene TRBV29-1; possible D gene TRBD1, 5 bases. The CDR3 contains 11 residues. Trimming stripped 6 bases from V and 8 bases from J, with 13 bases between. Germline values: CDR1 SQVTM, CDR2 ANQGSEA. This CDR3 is CSVVRGRGYTF. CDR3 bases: TGCAGCGTCGTTCGGGGACGGGGCTACACCTTC.

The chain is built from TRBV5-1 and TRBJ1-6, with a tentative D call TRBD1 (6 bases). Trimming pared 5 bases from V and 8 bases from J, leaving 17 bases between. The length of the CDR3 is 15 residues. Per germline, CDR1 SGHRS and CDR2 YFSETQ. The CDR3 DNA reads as TGCGCCAGCAGGTTACCCGGACAGAGCGATTCACCCCTCCACTTT. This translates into CASRLPGQSDSPLHF. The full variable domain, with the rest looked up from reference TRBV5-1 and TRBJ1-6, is KAGVTQTPRYLIKTRGQQVTLSCSPISGHRSVSWYQQTPGQGLQFLFEYFSETQRNKGNFPGRFSGRQFSNSRSEMNVSTLELGDSALYLCASRLPGQSDSPLHFGNGTRLTVT.

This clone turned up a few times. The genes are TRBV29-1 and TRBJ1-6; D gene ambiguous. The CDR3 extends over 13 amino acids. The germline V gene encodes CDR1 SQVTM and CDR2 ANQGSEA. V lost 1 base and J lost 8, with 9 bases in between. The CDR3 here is CSVEAQKDSPLHF. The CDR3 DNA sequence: TGCAGCGTTGAAGCCCAAAAGGATTCACCCCTCCACTTT. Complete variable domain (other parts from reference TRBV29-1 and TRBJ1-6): SAVISQKPSRDICQRGTSLTIQCQVDSQVTMMFWYRQQPGQSLTLIATANQGSEATYESGFVIDKFPISRPNLTFSTLTVSNMSPEDSSIYLCSVEAQKDSPLHFGNGTRLTVT.

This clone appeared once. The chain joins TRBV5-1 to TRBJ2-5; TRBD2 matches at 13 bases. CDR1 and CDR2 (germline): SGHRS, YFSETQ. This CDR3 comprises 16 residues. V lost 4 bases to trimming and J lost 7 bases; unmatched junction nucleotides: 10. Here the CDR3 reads CASSPGLAGSAGTQYF. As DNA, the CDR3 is TGCGCCAGCAGCCCGGGACTAGCGGGGTCGGCTGGGACCCAGTACTTC.

This CDR3 reads CSVQNKLYQETQYF. As DNA, the CDR3 is TGCAGCGTTCAAAATAAGTTATACCAAGAGACCCAGTACTTC. The chain is built from TRBV29-1 and TRBJ2-5; D gene uncertain. The ends were cut back, 5 bases at V and 0 bases at J, with 13 bases in the middle. CDR3 length: 14 residues. Germline values: CDR1 SQVTM, CDR2 ANQGSEA. The complete variable domain, with remaining parts taken from reference TRBV29-1 and TRBJ2-5, reads SAVISQKPSRDICQRGTSLTIQCQVDSQVTMMFWYRQQPGQSLTLIATANQGSEATYESGFVIDKFPISRPNLTFSTLTVSNMSPEDSSIYLCSVQNKLYQETQYFGPGTRLLVL.